One and the same sample provided the 27 T cell receptor beta chains below, sequenced in a study of blood T cell repertoires in COVID-19. Repertoires were generated with immunoSEQ multiplex PCR, while TCRdb's copy carries only in-frame clones and drops some. The sample has roughly 200,000 clones; around nine tenths are singletons. Specimen: peripheral blood. These receptors all stem from a man over 45 with acute or convalescent COVID-19.

The V and J genes are TRBV28 and TRBJ2-1; 8 bases fit TRBD2. The length of the CDR3 is 15 residues. Germline assignment: CDR1 MDHEN and CDR2 SYDVKM. Losses at the gene ends were 6 bases for V and 12 bases for J; bases not matched to a gene: 16. DNA of the CDR3: TGTGCCAGCAGCTTAAGCGGGAGTACCCGGCTCGTGCAGTTCTTC. It yields the protein CASSLSGSTRLVQFF.

The chain is built from TRBV25-1 and TRBJ1-6; 11 bases agree with TRBD1. In germline, CDR1 is MGHDK, CDR2 SYGVNS. CDR3 length equals 14 residues. J was trimmed by 7 bases and V by 6 bases; bases with no gene match: 2. This chain's CDR3 is CASRDRGHNSPLHF. CDR3 in DNA: TGTGCCAGCAGGGACAGGGGGCACAATTCACCCCTCCACTTT.

This chain joins TRBV18 and TRBJ2-6, with D possibly TRBD1 on 5 matching bases. The CDR3 is 15 amino acids. Germline V gene sequence: CDR1 KGHSH, CDR2 LQKENI. The V end lost 5 bases, the J end lost 0 bases, and 8 bases lay between the germline ends. Written as DNA, the CDR3 is TGTGCCAGCTCAACAGGCTTCTCTGGGGCCAACGTCCTGACTTTC. Its translation: CASSTGFSGANVLTF. Full variable domain (remainder filled in from reference TRBV18 and TRBJ2-6): NAGVMQNPRHLVRRRGQEARLRCSPMKGHSHVYWYRQLPEEGLKFMVYLQKENIIDESGMPKERFSAEFPKEGPSILRIQQVVRGDSAAYFCASSTGFSGANVLTFGAGSRLTVL.

This clone has at least ten counts. Other DNA sequences in the sample encode the same CDR3. The rearrangement links TRBV11-2 to TRBJ1-1; D ambiguous. The CDR3 totals 12 residues. Germline assignment: CDR1 SGHAT and CDR2 FQNNGV. V lost 0 bases and J 7 bases, leaving 6 bases between the germline ends. The CDR3 loop is CASSLDGIEAFF. In nucleotides, the CDR3 is TGTGCCAGCAGCTTAGACGGGATTGAAGCTTTCTTT. The complete variable domain, with remaining parts taken from reference TRBV11-2 and TRBJ1-1, reads EAGVAQSPRYKIIEKRQSVAFWCNPISGHATLYWYQQILGQGPKLLIQFQNNGVVDDSQLPKDRFSAERLKGVDSTLKIQPAKLEDSAVYLCASSLDGIEAFFGQGTRLTVV.

The CDR3: CASSQDRETLFF. The DNA for the CDR3 is TGCGCCAGCAGCCAGGACAGGGAAACGTTGTTTTTT. This chain links TRBV4-1 with TRBJ1-4, with 8 bases that match TRBD1. After removal of 3 bases from V and 15 bases from J, the junction contained 6 bases not matched to a gene. The CDR3 covers 12 residues. Germline CDR1 and CDR2: MGHRA and YSYEKL.

The chain recombines TRBV5-4 with TRBJ2-1, with D maybe TRBD1 (5 bases). The germline V gene encodes CDR1 SGHNT and CDR2 YYREEE (reference sequence). The CDR3 runs to 15 residues. Trimming took off 0 bases at V and 1 base at J, with 8 bases between the two ends. The CDR3 sequence: CASSLDAGSYNEQFF. CDR3 coding DNA: TGTGCCAGCAGCTTGGATGCAGGGTCCTACAATGAGCAGTTCTTC. Full variable domain (rest looked up from reference TRBV5-4 and TRBJ2-1): ETGVTQSPTHLIKTRGQQVTLRCSSQSGHNTVSWYQQALGQGPQFIFQYYREEENGRGNFPPRFSGLQFPNYSSELNVNALELDDSALYLCASSLDAGSYNEQFFGPGTRLTVL.

The J gene is TRBJ2-5, the V gene TRBV9, with a tentative D call TRBD1 (5 bases). Per germline, CDR1 SGDLS and CDR2 YYNGEE. V was shortened by 4 bases and J by 4 bases, with 20 bases between the two germline ends. CDR3 length: 16 residues. Here the CDR3 reads CASSPQSRARRETQYF. In DNA form, the CDR3 reads TGTGCCAGCAGCCCTCAGAGCAGGGCCCGCCGAGAGACCCAGTACTTC.

The chain employs TRBV7-2 and TRBJ1-5; no definite D call. The CDR3 consists of 13 residues. Germline V gene sequence: CDR1 SGHTA, CDR2 FQGNSA. Trimming took 5 bases from V and 1 from J, leaving 6 bases between them. This CDR3 reads CASSDQSNQPQHF. The DNA for the CDR3 is TGTGCCAGCAGCGATCAGAGCAATCAGCCCCAGCATTTT. The entire variable domain, with the rest obtained from reference TRBV7-2 and TRBJ1-5, is as follows: GAGVSQSPSNKVTEKGKDVELRCDPISGHTALYWYRQSLGQGLEFLIYFQGNSAPDKSGLPSDRFSAERTGGSVSTLTIQRTQQEDSAVYLCASSDQSNQPQHFGDGTRLSIL.

At least ten counts were recorded for this clone. J is TRBJ2-5 and V is TRBV5-6, with D perhaps matching TRBD1 (5 bases). CDR3 size: 13 residues. Germline V lookup: CDR1 SGHDT, CDR2 YYEEEE. The ends were cut back, 0 bases at V and 4 bases at J, with 7 bases in the middle. In DNA, the CDR3 is TGTGCCAGCAGCTTGGTCCAGGGAGAGACCCAGTACTTC. Translated, it gives CASSLVQGETQYF.

V and J are TRBV29-1 and TRBJ2-7, with D perhaps matching TRBD1 (5 bases). CDR1 and CDR2 from the germline V gene are SQVTM and ANQGSEA. The germline V and J ends were trimmed by 4 bases and 5 bases, with 9 bases remaining between them. This CDR3 is 11 amino acids long. The CDR3 here is CSVVSGNEQYF. The CDR3 DNA reads as TGCAGCGTTGTATCAGGGAACGAGCAGTACTTC.

The J gene is TRBJ1-1, the V gene TRBV6-5, with TRBD1 as a possible D gene (6 bases). Germline V gives CDR1 MNHEY, CDR2 SVGAGI. The V gene lost 5 bases and the J gene lost 0 bases, with 13 bases spanning the gap. The CDR3 contains 15 residues. The CDR3 region has the DNA TGTGCCAGCAGTAGTTTTGGGGGCTTGAACACTGAAGCTTTCTTT. It yields the protein CASSSFGGLNTEAFF.

The V gene is TRBV7-2, the J gene TRBJ1-6; tentative D call: TRBD1 (6 bases). The CDR3 totals 19 residues. V lost 2 bases and J lost 6, with 23 bases in between. Germline lookup yields CDR1 SGHTA and CDR2 FQGNSA. Here the CDR3 reads CASSLRPSRDKGFNSPLHF. The DNA of the CDR3 is TGTGCCAGCAGCTTAAGACCCTCCCGGGACAAGGGGTTTAATTCACCCCTCCACTTT. The whole variable domain, remainder taken from reference TRBV7-2 and TRBJ1-6, is GAGVSQSPSNKVTEKGKDVELRCDPISGHTALYWYRQSLGQGLEFLIYFQGNSAPDKSGLPSDRFSAERTGGSVSTLTIQRTQQEDSAVYLCASSLRPSRDKGFNSPLHFGNGTRLTVT.

This chain links TRBV5-1 with TRBJ1-4; 9 bases agree with TRBD1. This CDR3 is 16 amino acids long. CDR1 is SGHRS, CDR2 YFSETQ, per germline. V shed 0 bases and J 8 bases; nucleotides not matched to a gene: 8. This CDR3 is CASSLVPGQGGEKLFF. The CDR3 nucleotides read TGCGCCAGCAGCTTGGTCCCGGGACAGGGAGGCGAAAAACTGTTTTTT.

The chain combines TRBV18 with TRBJ2-3; the match to TRBD2 covers 8 bases. The CDR3 extends over 13 amino acids. V lost 6 bases, J lost 4 bases, and 3 bases stayed unmatched. Germline V gives CDR1 KGHSH, CDR2 LQKENI. Written as DNA, the CDR3 is TGTGCCAGCTCTCCCGGGGGGGCAGATACGCAGTATTTT. It is translated as CASSPGGADTQYF.

CDR3 in amino acids: CASSQAQRGNNEQFF. As DNA, the CDR3 is TGTGCCAGCAGCCAAGCCCAGCGGGGGAACAATGAGCAGTTCTTC. The chain employs TRBV3-1 (or the pseudogene TRBV3-2) and TRBJ2-1, with 8 positions matching TRBD2. The germline gives CDR1 LGHDT, CDR2 YNNKEL (reference sequence). This CDR3 has 15 amino acids. V lost 1 base and J lost 5; bases outside the gene matches: 4.

V gene TRBV28 combines with J gene TRBJ1-5; TRBD1 might be the D (6 bases). V lost 5 bases and J lost 0, with 17 bases in between. The CDR3 runs 17 residues. The germline V gene encodes CDR1 MDHEN and CDR2 SYDVKM. The chain's CDR3 is CASSLVGAVPSNQPQHF. The CDR3 nucleotides are TGTGCCAGCAGTCTCGTGGGGGCGGTTCCTAGCAATCAGCCCCAGCATTTT.

V usage is TRBV10-3 and J usage is TRBJ1-5; 9 nucleotides agree with TRBD1. This CDR3 is built from 13 residues. After removal of 10 bases from V and 3 bases from J, the junction contained 4 bases not matched to a gene. The germline V gene has CDR1 ENHRY and CDR2 SYGVKD. The CDR3 here is CATGQGINQPQHF. CDR3 DNA sequence: TGTGCCACGGGACAGGGAATCAATCAGCCCCAGCATTTT.

The chain combines TRBV28 with TRBJ1-6; 7 nucleotides match TRBD1. V was pared by 11 bases and J by 6 bases, with 10 bases of the junction left unmatched. The CDR3 covers 14 residues. CDR1 is MDHEN and CDR2 is SYDVKM in the germline V gene. The CDR3 DNA reads TGTGCCTTGCAAAGGGGGCAGGGTAATTCACCCCTCCACTTT. Translating it yields CALQRGQGNSPLHF.

The chain links TRBV6-1 to TRBJ1-6, with D perhaps TRBD1 (6 bases). The CDR3 runs 17 residues. Deletions cut 1 base from V and 3 bases from J, with 13 bases between. Germline V gives CDR1 MNHNS, CDR2 SASEGT. CDR3: CASSEGGGPYYNSPLHF. In nucleotides, the CDR3 is TGTGCCAGCAGTGAAGGGGGGGGGCCCTACTATAATTCACCCCTCCACTTT.

CDR3 amino acids: CASSPGPPASGGALNEQFF. DNA of the CDR3: TGTGCCAGCAGCCCGGGCCCCCCGGCTAGCGGGGGGGCTTTGAATGAGCAGTTCTTC. The chain has TRBV5-4 and TRBJ2-1; 12 nucleotides match TRBD2. J was trimmed by 7 bases and V by 4 bases; bases with no gene match: 18. The CDR3 consists of 19 residues. The V gene's germline CDR1 is SGHNT and CDR2 YYREEE (reference sequence).

V usage is TRBV18 and J usage is TRBJ2-3, with 12 bases aligning to TRBD1. V gave up 9 bases and J gave up 2 bases; unmatched junction bases: 9. The CDR3 length is 16 residues. The germline CDR1 and CDR2 sequences are KGHSH and LQKENI. CDR3 nucleotides: TGTGCCAGTTCGGGACAGGGGGCCGGAAACACAGATACGCAGTATTTT. As protein: CASSGQGAGNTDTQYF.

This chain joins TRBV28 and TRBJ1-1, with D tentatively TRBD1 (6 bases). Trimming shortened V by 3 bases and J by 1 base, and 9 bases separated the two germline ends. The CDR3 is 14 residues long. Looked up from germline, CDR1 is MDHEN and CDR2 is SYDVKM. The CDR3 here is CASSLSRGNTEAFF. The DNA for the CDR3 is TGTGCCAGCAGTTTGTCCAGGGGGAACACTGAAGCTTTCTTT.

This clone was detected once. The chain carries TRBV19 and TRBJ1-4; D call uncertain. The V gene lost 4 bases and the J gene lost 1 base, with 7 bases spanning the gap. This CDR3 contains 14 residues. CDR1 and CDR2 (germline): LNHDA, SQIVND (reference sequence). The CDR3 region is CASSTGRTNEKLFF. Here the CDR3 DNA reads TGTGCCAGTAGTACAGGAAGAACTAATGAAAAACTGTTTTTT.

J is TRBJ2-3 and V is TRBV5-6, with TRBD1 matching over 9 bases. The CDR3 loop spans 16 amino acids. V was clipped by 4 bases and J by 3 bases; unmatched bases: 9. CDR1 SGHDT and CDR2 YYEEEE come from the germline V gene. CDR3 in amino acids: CASSPYRDRATDTQYF. The CDR3 DNA reads TGTGCCAGCAGCCCCTATAGGGACAGGGCTACAGATACGCAGTATTTT.

The genes are TRBV28 and TRBJ1-5; D is unresolved. The CDR3 runs to 12 residues. CDR1 and CDR2 (germline): MDHEN, SYDVKM. The CDR3, as DNA: TGTGCAAGCGGCATCAGCAATCAGCCCCAGCATTTT. Translated: CASGISNQPQHF.

This chain connects TRBV7-9 to TRBJ1-4; 7 positions agree with TRBD1. The CDR3 spans 16 residues. Germline assignment: CDR1 SEHNR and CDR2 FQNEAQ (reference sequence). Trimming took 0 bases from V and 7 from J; bases not matched to a gene: 8. The chain's CDR3 is CASSLAGTDWSEKLFF. As DNA, the CDR3 is TGTGCCAGCAGCTTAGCCGGGACAGATTGGAGTGAAAAACTGTTTTTT.

This rearrangement joins TRBV3-1 (or the pseudogene TRBV3-2) to TRBJ1-6; D may be TRBD1 (6 bases). Germline assignment: CDR1 LGHDT and CDR2 YNNKEL (reference sequence). CDR3 length: 14 residues. The germline V and J ends were trimmed by 4 bases and 5 bases, with 9 bases remaining between them. The chain's CDR3 is CASSRTVNNSPLHF. CDR3 DNA: TGTGCCAGCAGCCGGACAGTGAATAATTCACCCCTCCACTTT.